The 13 T cell receptor beta chains in this list originate from one sample, sequenced in a study of blood T cell repertoires in COVID-19. The table came from immunoSEQ multiplex PCR; TCRdb's copy has only in-frame clones and leaves some out. The sample shows fewer than 200,000 clones, 81% of them seen only once. The sample comprised peripheral blood. These receptors came from a woman over 75 with COVID-19, enrolled during active disease.

This chain joins TRBV7-2 and TRBJ2-3; TRBD2 matches at 10 bases. Germline V gene sequence: CDR1 SGHTA, CDR2 FQGNSA. With V trimmed by 4 bases and J by 6 bases, 7 bases remained unmatched. This CDR3 contains 15 residues. As DNA, the CDR3 is TGTGCCAGCAGCTCCCTAGCGGGAGTCCCCGATACGCAGTATTTT. This translates into CASSSLAGVPDTQYF.

The chain couples TRBV12-3 or TRBV12-4 to TRBJ1-1, with D uncertain. CDR3 length equals 11 residues. Trimming removed 5 bases from V and 5 bases from J, with 6 bases in between. CDR3 sequence reads: CASSPGTEAFF. Here the CDR3 DNA reads TGTGCCAGCAGTCCGGGGACTGAAGCTTTCTTT.

The V and J genes are TRBV27 and TRBJ2-1; D is possibly TRBD1 (5 bases). Germline CDR1 is MNHEY and CDR2 is SMNVEV (reference sequence). CDR3 length equals 13 residues. The germline V and J ends were trimmed by 6 bases and 2 bases, with 8 bases remaining between them. CDR3 loop: CASSREAYNEQFF. The CDR3, as DNA: TGTGCCAGCAGCAGGGAAGCCTACAATGAGCAGTTCTTC.

The rearrangement links TRBV5-4 to TRBJ2-5; D gene unclear. The CDR3 has 11 residues. Germline-derived CDR1 and CDR2 are SGHNT and YYREEE (reference sequence). Between the trimmed V and J ends, which lost 4 bases and 3 bases, there was a span of 4 bases. As DNA, the CDR3 is TGTGCCAGCAGCGTAAAAGAGACCCAGTACTTC. Translating gives CASSVKETQYF. The full variable domain, in which reference TRBV5-4 and TRBJ2-5 provide the parts outside the CDR3, is ETGVTQSPTHLIKTRGQQVTLRCSSQSGHNTVSWYQQALGQGPQFIFQYYREEENGRGNFPPRFSGLQFPNYSSELNVNALELDDSALYLCASSVKETQYFGPGTRLLVL.

With respect to this clone: Within the sample, other DNA sequences also encode this same CDR3. This sequence joins TRBV5-1 and TRBJ2-1; 14 bases map to TRBD2. The CDR3 loop spans 17 amino acids. Germline V CDR1 and CDR2: SGHRS, YFSETQ. With V trimmed by 4 bases and J by 0 bases, 3 bases remained unmatched. The CDR3 reads CASSPGTSGSSYNEQFF. CDR3 DNA: TGCGCCAGCAGCCCTGGGACTAGCGGGAGCTCCTACAATGAGCAGTTCTTC.

J is TRBJ2-1 and V is TRBV6-1; D gene uncertain. V lost 0 bases, J lost 11 bases, and 11 bases lay in between. CDR3 length equals 13 residues. Germline V gives CDR1 MNHNS, CDR2 SASEGT. As DNA, the CDR3 is TGTGCCAGCAGTGAAGCGCAACAGAACAAGCAGTTCTTC. It specifies CASSEAQQNKQFF.

This chain uses TRBV12-3 or TRBV12-4 with TRBJ1-1; a possible D gene is TRBD1 (5 bases). The CDR3 covers 13 residues. Trimming shortened V by 2 bases and J by 5 bases, and 9 bases separated the two germline ends. CDR3 DNA sequence: TGTGCCAGCAGTTTACAGGGATATACTGAAGCTTTCTTT. It codes for CASSLQGYTEAFF.

The chain has TRBV30 and TRBJ1-2; D may be TRBD1 (6 bases). CDR3 size: 13 residues. Trimming pared 4 bases from V and 2 bases from J, leaving 11 bases between. From germline, CDR1 is GTSNPN and CDR2 SVGIG (reference sequence). CDR3 nucleotide sequence: TGTGCCTGGACCCCCGGACAGAACTATGGCTACACCTTC. It yields the protein CAWTPGQNYGYTF. Together with reference TRBV30 and TRBJ1-2, the CDR3 gives the full variable domain: SQTIHQWPATLVQPVGSPLSLECTVEGTSNPNLYWYRQAAGRGLQLLFYSVGIGQISSEVPQNLSASRPQDRQFILSSKKLLLSDSGFYLCAWTPGQNYGYTFGSGTRLTVV.

This clone has just a few counts. J is TRBJ1-2 and V is TRBV6-5; D unresolved. With 6 bases removed from V and 10 bases from J, the gap between germline ends came to 18 bases. This CDR3 is 13 amino acids long. CDR1 MNHEY and CDR2 SVGAGI come from the germline V gene. The CDR3, as DNA: TGTGCCAGCAGCCGGGGTAACGTGGGCGTCTACACCTTC. It codes for CASSRGNVGVYTF.

This rearrangement joins TRBV7-9 to TRBJ2-1; 14 nucleotides agree with TRBD2. The CDR3 consists of 15 residues. V lost 7 bases to trimming and J lost 10 bases; unmatched junction nucleotides: 9. Germline V gives CDR1 SEHNR, CDR2 FQNEAQ (reference sequence). The CDR3 here is CASKMGLAGASEQFF. The DNA for the CDR3 is TGTGCCAGCAAGATGGGACTAGCGGGAGCCAGCGAGCAGTTCTTC.

The chain employs TRBV4-2 and TRBJ1-3; 7 bases map to TRBD1. This CDR3 spans 16 amino acids. V shed 0 bases, J shed 0 bases, and the junction held 2 bases outside the gene matches. Germline lookup yields CDR1 LGHNA and CDR2 YNFKEQ. CDR3 sequence: CASSQDRGNSGNTIYF. The CDR3 DNA reads TGTGCCAGCAGCCAAGACAGGGGGAACTCTGGAAACACCATATATTTT.

This clone showed up just a few times. The rearrangement joins TRBV4-3 to TRBJ2-5; D may be TRBD1 (6 bases). Trimming stripped 4 bases from V and 5 bases from J, with 11 bases between. This CDR3 contains 13 residues. Germline loops: CDR1 LGHNA, CDR2 YSLEER. CDR3: CASSRERGETQYF. Here the CDR3 DNA reads TGCGCCAGCAGCCGTGAAAGGGGGGAGACCCAGTACTTC.

V and J are TRBV7-9 and TRBJ2-5; 10 bases match TRBD2. The trim removed 3 bases at V and 0 bases at J, leaving 10 bases unmatched. This CDR3 has 18 amino acids. CDR1 is SEHNR, CDR2 FQNEAQ, per germline (reference sequence). CDR3 protein: CASSFALAGALHQETQYF. DNA for the CDR3: TGTGCCAGCAGCTTTGCCCTAGCGGGGGCCCTCCACCAAGAGACCCAGTACTTC.